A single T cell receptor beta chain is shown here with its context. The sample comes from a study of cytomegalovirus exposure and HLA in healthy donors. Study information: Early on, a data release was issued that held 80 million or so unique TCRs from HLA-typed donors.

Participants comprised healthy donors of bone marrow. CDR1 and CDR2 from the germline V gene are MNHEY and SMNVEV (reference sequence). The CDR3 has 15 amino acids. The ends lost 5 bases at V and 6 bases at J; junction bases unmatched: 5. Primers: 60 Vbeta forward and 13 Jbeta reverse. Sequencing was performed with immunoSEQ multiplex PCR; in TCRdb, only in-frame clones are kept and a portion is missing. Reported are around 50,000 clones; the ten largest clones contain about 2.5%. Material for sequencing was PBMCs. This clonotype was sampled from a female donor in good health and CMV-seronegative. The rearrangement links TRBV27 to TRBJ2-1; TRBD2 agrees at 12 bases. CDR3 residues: CASSLGLAGLNEQFF. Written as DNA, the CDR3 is TGTGCCAGCAGTCTGGGACTAGCGGGTCTCAATGAGCAGTTCTTC.